The subject of this entry is one TCR beta chain. The method was immunoSEQ multiplex PCR; TCRdb's version includes in-frame clones alone and lacks a portion of them. The sample holds some 74,000 clones; approximately 80% are singletons and the top ten take over 40%. This entry is derived from a study of blood T cell repertoires in COVID-19. The overall study: Acute-phase and convalescent COVID-19 samples originated in the United States, Italy and Spain. T cells, B-cell-depleted T cells, or PBMCs supplied cDNA or gDNA.

This CDR3 contains 18 residues. After removal of 1 base from V and 5 bases from J, the junction contained 13 bases not matched to a gene. Germline assignment: CDR1 MGHDK and CDR2 SYGVNS. Sequenced material: peripheral blood. The genes are TRBV25-1 and TRBJ2-2; 7 bases match TRBD1. The receptor was isolated from a man older than 75 with acute or convalescent COVID-19. CDR3 sequence (DNA): TGTGCCAGCAGTGAATCCCCCACAGGGGTAAGAAGGACCGGGGAGCTGTTTTTT. It is translated as CASSESPTGVRRTGELFF.